The T cell receptor beta chain described here comes from a study of cytomegalovirus exposure and HLA in healthy donors. Study information: An earlier analysis identified 120 million or so unique TCR beta sequences in some 170 million T cells.

Unrecorded immune exposure was likely among donors, who were nominally healthy when sampled. V shed 5 bases and J shed 5 bases, with 9 bases lying between them. This CDR3 region has 11 residues. CDR1 and CDR2 from the germline V gene are SQVTM and ANQGSEA. The PCR used 60 Vbeta and 13 Jbeta primers. The protocol was immunoSEQ multiplex PCR, while the TCRdb copy is restricted to in-frame clones and leaves out a portion. This repertoire shows more than 95,000 clones, roughly four fifths found once; its top ten account for approximately 3.5%. To note about this clone: Its specificity is unknown.

Findings of the study overall: It was taken for granted in presence/absence analyses that sequencing depth across donors was roughly uniform.

Sample: PBMCs. The receptor comes from a woman aged 40 to 55 in good health and CMV-seropositive. The V and J genes are TRBV29-1 and TRBJ1-1; TRBD1 might be the D (5 bases). CDR3 residues: CSVTGGTEAFF. The CDR3 DNA is TGCAGCGTTACGGGGGGGACTGAAGCTTTCTTT.